Following are 21 T cell receptor beta chains from one sample sequenced in a study of blood T cell repertoires in COVID-19. Measured with immunoSEQ multiplex PCR; TCRdb has only the in-frame clones, and not every one. Counted here are roughly 180,000 clones, 86% occurring once; the ten biggest clones make up around 0.99%. The source material was peripheral blood. The receptors originated from a man between 18 and 35 years old with acute or convalescent COVID-19.

Written as DNA, the CDR3 is TGTGCCAGCAGCTTCAACAGGGGGCAGGAGACCCAGTACTTC. This sequence encodes CASSFNRGQETQYF. The rearrangement joins TRBV5-4 to TRBJ2-5, with TRBD1 matching 9 bases. This CDR3 has 14 amino acids. The germline gives CDR1 SGHNT, CDR2 YYREEE (reference sequence). Trimming took 2 bases from V and 5 from J; bases not matched to a gene: 4.

The chain is built from TRBV4-1 and TRBJ1-1; 7 nucleotides match TRBD1. V dropped 0 bases and J dropped 5; count of bases not matched to a gene: 9. This CDR3 contains 16 residues. CDR1 is MGHRA and CDR2 is YSYEKL in the germline V gene. This CDR3 is CASSQDLGTGVTEAFF. The CDR3 nucleotides read TGCGCCAGCAGCCAAGATCTGGGAACAGGGGTTACTGAAGCTTTCTTT.

Comments on this clone: The junction does not match germline at one end; this may be a read error. The chain employs TRBV2 and TRBJ1-2; no reliable D call. Germline V gene sequence: CDR1 SNHLY, CDR2 FYNNEI. CDR3 length: 12 residues. The CDR3 here is CASSEVSYGYTF. For the CDR3, the DNA is TGTGCCAGCAGCGAAGTCAGCTATGGCTACACCTTC.

The rearrangement links TRBV30 to TRBJ1-1; 8 bases agree with TRBD1. This CDR3 region has 13 residues. The germline gives CDR1 GTSNPN, CDR2 SVGIG (reference sequence). The J segment lost 4 bases and the V segment lost 5 bases, leaving 6 bases of the junction unmatched. CDR3 DNA: TGTGCCTGGGCCAGGGGGCTGAGCACTGAAGCTTTCTTT. It yields the protein CAWARGLSTEAFF. Variable domain in full (rest from reference TRBV30 and TRBJ1-1): SQTIHQWPATLVQPVGSPLSLECTVEGTSNPNLYWYRQAAGRGLQLLFYSVGIGQISSEVPQNLSASRPQDRQFILSSKKLLLSDSGFYLCAWARGLSTEAFFGQGTRLTVV.

The chain recombines TRBV12-5 with TRBJ1-5, with 7 bases identical to TRBD1. Germline loops: CDR1 LGHNT, CDR2 FRNRAP. After removal of 1 base from V and 1 base from J, the junction contained 4 bases not matched to a gene. The CDR3 has 16 amino acids. This CDR3 is CASGLDRGGSNQPQHF. The DNA for the CDR3 is TGTGCTAGTGGTTTGGACAGGGGAGGCAGCAATCAGCCCCAGCATTTT.

This chain joins TRBV29-1 and TRBJ1-1; 9 bases map to TRBD1. The J segment lost 0 bases and the V segment lost 7 bases, leaving 3 bases of the junction unmatched. Germline CDR1 and CDR2: SQVTM and ANQGSEA. This CDR3 has 13 amino acids. The CDR3 loop is CSGTGEMNTEAFF. CDR3 nucleotides: TGCAGCGGGACAGGGGAAATGAACACTGAAGCTTTCTTT.

This chain uses TRBV6-5 with TRBJ1-2; D perhaps matches TRBD1 (6 bases). Germline V CDR1 and CDR2: MNHEY, SVGAGI. The ends were cut back, 8 bases at V and 7 bases at J, with 20 bases in the middle. The CDR3 is 14 residues long. CDR3 nucleotides: TGTGCCAGCTCCGAAAGGGGGGGCTCTCGTGGCTACACCTTC. This codes for CASSERGGSRGYTF.

This clone was observed once. This rearrangement joins TRBV6-6 to TRBJ1-3, with a weak D call TRBD1 (6 bases). The CDR3 has 15 amino acids. Deletions cut 7 bases from V and 4 bases from J, with 17 bases between. Germline V gene lookup returns CDR1 MNHNY and CDR2 SVGAGI (reference sequence). The CDR3: CASTPQQGGGNTIYF. CDR3 coding DNA: TGTGCCAGCACCCCTCAACAGGGTGGGGGAAACACCATATATTTT.

CDR3 in amino acids: CASSLLGAANTGELFF. In DNA form, the CDR3 reads TGTGCCAGCAGCTTATTGGGGGCGGCGAACACCGGGGAGCTGTTTTTT. The rearrangement joins TRBV7-3 to TRBJ2-2, with a tentative D call TRBD1 (6 bases). Trimming cost V 2 bases and J 0 bases, with 10 bases left between them. The CDR3 has 16 amino acids. Germline-derived CDR1 and CDR2 are SGHTA and FQGTGA.

This clone was counted a few times. This chain uses TRBV24-1 with TRBJ1-5, with 7 bases identical to TRBD1. CDR1 and CDR2 from the germline V gene are KGHDR and SFDVKD. The junction had 4 bases not matched to a gene; V was cut back by 4 bases and J by 2 bases. The CDR3 consists of 15 residues. The CDR3 here is CATSEAGGRNQPQHF. CDR3 sequence (DNA): TGTGCCACCAGTGAGGCAGGGGGGCGCAATCAGCCCCAGCATTTT.

The genes are TRBV10-2 and TRBJ1-1, with a weak D call TRBD1 (5 bases). V lost 3 bases to trimming and J lost 0 bases, with 20 bases between them. Germline CDR1 WSHSY, CDR2 SAAADI. The CDR3 contains 18 residues. The CDR3 bases are TGCGCCAGCAGTGACCGACAGTTGATTAATGTTATGAACACTGAAGCTTTCTTT. Translation: CASSDRQLINVMNTEAFF.

V gene TRBV28 combines with J gene TRBJ1-5, with D possibly being TRBD1 (5 bases). V was shortened by 1 base and J by 5 bases, with 9 bases between the two germline ends. Germline assignment: CDR1 MDHEN and CDR2 SYDVKM. This CDR3 spans 14 amino acids. The CDR3 nucleotides are TGTGCCAGCAGTTTATCCAGGGCTTATCAGCCCCAGCATTTT. Its protein is CASSLSRAYQPQHF.

The J gene is TRBJ1-4, the V gene TRBV7-8; 7 bases fit TRBD1. Germline V gene lookup returns CDR1 SGHVS and CDR2 FQNEAQ. The CDR3 has 15 residues. The V segment lost 7 bases and the J segment 4 bases; nucleotides outside the gene matches: 9. The CDR3 DNA reads as TGTGCCAGCACCCTAGGGGGCGAGTATAATGAAAAACTGTTTTTT. Translating gives CASTLGGEYNEKLFF.

The chain joins TRBV9 to TRBJ2-7, with 11 bases that match TRBD2. Per germline, CDR1 SGDLS and CDR2 YYNGEE. The CDR3 covers 15 residues. With V trimmed by 2 bases and J by 0 bases, 1 base remained unmatched. The CDR3 coding sequence is TGTGCCAGCAGCGTTACTAGCGGGGGCTCCTACGAGCAGTACTTC. This sequence encodes CASSVTSGGSYEQYF. Based on the CDR3 plus reference TRBV9 and TRBJ2-7, the full variable domain is DSGVTQTPKHLITATGQRVTLRCSPRSGDLSVYWYQQSLDQGLQFLIQYYNGEERAKGNILERFSAQQFPDLHSELNLSSLELGDSALYFCASSVTSGGSYEQYFGPGTRLTVT.

V is TRBV25-1 and J is TRBJ1-6, with unresolved D. V shed 2 bases and J shed 2 bases, with 13 bases lying between them. Per the germline V gene, CDR1 is MGHDK and CDR2 is SYGVNS. The CDR3 consists of 17 residues. CDR3 amino acids: CASSEIGDSTYNSPLHF. CDR3 DNA: TGTGCCAGCAGTGAAATCGGGGATAGCACCTATAATTCACCCCTCCACTTT.

V usage is TRBV18 and J usage is TRBJ2-1; 13 bases fit TRBD2. From germline, CDR1 is KGHSH and CDR2 LQKENI. The junction had 10 bases not matched to a gene; V was cut back by 3 bases and J by 5 bases. The CDR3 is 18 residues long. CDR3 DNA: TGTGCCAGCTCACCTCAGGGACTAGCGGGGAAAGCCAACAATGAGCAGTTCTTC. This sequence encodes CASSPQGLAGKANNEQFF.

V and J are TRBV4-1 and TRBJ2-3; 7 nucleotides align to TRBD1. Germline CDR1 and CDR2: MGHRA and YSYEKL. Trimming cost V 4 bases and J 3 bases; bases outside gene matches: 10. The CDR3 covers 16 residues. Written as DNA, the CDR3 is TGCGCCAGCAGCCTTGACAGGGAAGGTCGGACAGATACGCAGTATTTT. Translating it yields CASSLDREGRTDTQYF.

The rearrangement joins TRBV27 to TRBJ2-7; TRBD2 matches 10 bases. V was clipped by 6 bases and J by 3 bases; unmatched bases: 8. Germline assignment: CDR1 MNHEY and CDR2 SMNVEV (reference sequence). This CDR3 contains 15 residues. This CDR3 is CASRISGGQGYEQYF. The CDR3 region has the DNA TGTGCCAGCAGGATTAGCGGGGGGCAGGGCTACGAGCAGTACTTC.

This clone showed up just once. This chain links TRBV7-2 with TRBJ2-5, with D hard to call. This CDR3 is built from 16 residues. V lost 4 bases to trimming and J lost 1 base, with 16 bases between them. Per germline, CDR1 SGHTA and CDR2 FQGNSA. DNA for the CDR3: TGTGCCAGCAGCTCGGTCTGGTTAGCAGCCCAAGAGACCCAGTACTTC. Protein product: CASSSVWLAAQETQYF. Full variable domain (rest looked up from reference TRBV7-2 and TRBJ2-5): GAGVSQSPSNKVTEKGKDVELRCDPISGHTALYWYRQSLGQGLEFLIYFQGNSAPDKSGLPSDRFSAERTGGSVSTLTIQRTQQEDSAVYLCASSSVWLAAQETQYFGPGTRLLVL.

The CDR3 DNA sequence: TGCAGTGCTAGTCTGATAAGGGGGTTAAACTATGGCTACACCTTC. Amino acids: CSASLIRGLNYGYTF. The chain links TRBV20-1 to TRBJ1-2; possible D gene TRBD1, 6 bases. CDR1 is DFQATT, CDR2 SNEGSKA, per germline (reference sequence). There are 15 residues in the CDR3. Trimming cost V 3 bases and J 2 bases, with 16 bases left between them.

The rearrangement uses TRBV9 and TRBJ1-1; 9 bases fit TRBD1. From germline, CDR1 is SGDLS and CDR2 YYNGEE. The junction had 13 bases not matched to a gene; V was cut back by 6 bases and J by 7 bases. This CDR3 comprises 15 residues. The CDR3: CASTRQGGVSNEAFF. CDR3 DNA sequence: TGTGCCAGCACCCGACAGGGGGGGGTTTCTAATGAAGCTTTCTTT.